Given below is one T cell receptor (beta chain) in context. Its antigen is undetermined. ViraFEST assay sequencing came after antigen-specific CD4+ T cells were expanded with viral peptide pools. CD4+ T cells were isolated after around ten days of culture. The participants, recipients of two vaccine doses, got either BNT162b2 or mRNA-1273. All vaccine recipients tested negative for nucleocapsid antibodies and had never contracted SARS-CoV-2 infection. On days 3 and 7, fresh IL-2 medium replaced half the medium. These data belong to a study of vaccination effects on CD4 cells after COVID-19. Looking at the study overall: Post-vaccine sampling occurred a median 72 days after the second dose.

The protocol was immunoSEQ multiplex PCR, while the TCRdb copy is restricted to in-frame clones and leaves out a portion. The sample records approximately 70,000 clones, about 80% being singletons. Germline CDR1 reads SEHNR; CDR2 reads FQNEAQ (reference sequence). This CDR3 is built from 16 residues. Trimming removed 1 base from V and 3 bases from J, with 15 bases in between. Study outcomes and limitations: Healthy vaccinees' vaccine-induced clones included only 1 of 255 that recognized common cold coronaviruses.

The TCR comes from a human donor who received a COVID-19 vaccine. The specimen comprised CD4+ T cells from PBMCs cultured with HCoV-OC43 spike peptides, sampled after COVID-19 vaccination. Described subset: HCoV-OC43 spike overlapping peptide pool stimulation. This rearrangement joins TRBV7-9 to TRBJ2-5; no firm D call. CDR3 loop: CASSLEVVGLKETQYF. For the CDR3, the DNA is TGTGCCAGCAGCTTAGAAGTTGTGGGGTTAAAAGAGACCCAGTACTTC.